This TCR beta chain was documented in a study of CD8+ T cells in alopecia areata. For this clone: Gene names and germline refer to mouse. This sample includes further DNA sequences coding for the same CDR3.

Once RNA had been extracted, it was reverse transcribed into cDNA to act as the sequencing template. Clones were read by immunoSEQ multiplex PCR, and TCRdb kept only the in-frame ones, dropping some. The data show 250,000 or so clones, with none appearing a single time. Sorting of pooled cutaneous lymph node cells used CD4, CD8alpha, NKG2D, NKG2ACE and other markers. The sequencing sample was made of CD4+ T cells sorted from a lymph node. This receptor was obtained from a C3H/HeJ mouse with alopecia areata. The MHC haplotype of the strain is H2-k.

The DNA read from the CDR3 is TGTGCCAGCAGCCAAGACGGCAGGGGTTAT. Translating gives CASSQDGRGY. Given in full, the CDR3 is CASSQDGRGYEQYF. This chain joins TRBV5 and TRBJ2-7; a possible D gene is TRBD1 (6 bases). The sequenced fragment ends 4 residues before the CDR3 boundary, so the rest is inferred from the germline J gene. Per the germline V gene, CDR1 is LGHNA and CDR2 is YNLKQL (reference sequence). This CDR3 is 14 amino acids long.